In this sample, the clone carrying this T cell receptor (beta chain) turned up a few times. The sample is drawn from a study of cytomegalovirus exposure and HLA in healthy donors. The PCR employed 60 Vbeta primers together with 13 Jbeta primers. The protocol was immunoSEQ multiplex PCR, while the TCRdb copy is restricted to in-frame clones and leaves out a portion. The sample has around 100,000 clones; under 85% are singletons. V shed 4 bases, J shed 4 bases, and the junction held 17 bases outside the gene matches. The CDR3 covers 18 residues. Germline CDR1 LGHNA, CDR2 YSLEER. Input material: PBMCs. This chain connects TRBV4-3 to TRBJ2-7; 9 bases fit TRBD2. This clonotype was obtained from a woman between 40 and 50 years old in good health and CMV-seronegative. The DNA for the CDR3 is TGCGCCAGCAGCCTAAGCGTCATAGGGACTAGCCGACGTTACGAGCAGTACTTC. Amino acids: CASSLSVIGTSRRYEQYF.